The TCR beta chain under discussion was sequenced for a study of shared clonotypes between healthy human individuals. Whole-study context: For every donor, three CD4 naive, three CD4 memory, two CD8 naive and one CD8 memory plates were used.

Assay used: immunoSEQ multiplex PCR; TCRdb lists only in-frame clones, some missing. Of about 580,000 clones listed, roughly 98% were seen once; the top ten hold 0.3%. V lost 1 base, J lost 5 bases, and 6 bases lay in between. From germline, CDR1 is SEHNR and CDR2 FQNEAQ (reference sequence). CDR3 length: 12 amino acids. Terminally differentiated effector memory CD45RA+ cells were excluded by CCR7 positive selection of CD45RO-negative cells. Specimen: naive CD8+ T cells sorted from blood. This chain links TRBV7-9 with TRBJ2-7; D call uncertain. The source is a man aged 25-45 years in good health. The CDR3 here is CASSLESDEQYF. The CDR3 DNA is TGTGCCAGCAGCTTAGAGTCGGACGAGCAGTACTTC.